A selection of T cell receptor beta chains follows, all from one sample in a study of OX40 agonist ivuxolimab in advanced cancers. Method: immunoSEQ multiplex PCR; TCRdb's copy keeps in-frame clones and lacks some. The table shows about 29,000 clones, with about nine tenths occurring only once. Sequenced material: CD4+ or CD8+ T cells sorted from blood, taken in a trial of the OX40 agonist ivuxolimab. The receptors stem from an adult with an advanced solid tumor such as melanoma, head and neck, liver or kidney cancer. Both conserved end residues are part of each CDR3. Expanded clones are given a class, and other clones once, few, many or no size at all.

TRBV29-1	NA	NA	13	CSVGQGWVNEQYF
TRBV25-1	TRBJ2-7	NA	14	CASSLGGGPNEQYF
TRBV6-1	TRBJ2-7	NA	14	CASSARLSQYEQYF
TRBV6-6	TRBJ2-7	NA	14	CASSLDWTTYEQYF
TRBV18	TRBJ1-4	NA	15	CASSPTGQGDEKLFF
TRBV29-1	TRBJ1-2	NA	14	CSVDQGGAAYGYTF
TRBV6-4	TRBJ2-7	NA	14	CASSAWDGTYEQYF
TRBV11-1	TRBJ2-7	NA	14	CASSFYGGPYEQYF
TRBV5-1	TRBJ2-1	NA	15	CASSSGELLYNEQFF
TRBV5-4	TRBJ2-1	medium-sized	13	CASREGGRDEQFF
TRBV27	TRBJ2-2	NA	16	CASSFSLGEHTGELFF
TRBV29-1	TRBJ2-5	NA	14	CSGLGLAGQETQYF
TRBV7-3	TRBJ2-7	NA	16	CASSPIQGSNYYEQYF
TRBV27	TRBJ2-7	NA	15	CASSPNGLAGYEQYF
TRBV13	TRBJ2-2	NA	18	CASSVIGWGGRDTGELFF
TRBV6-6	TRBJ1-4	NA	15	CASSYSFRGGEKLFF
TRBV6-1	TRBJ2-7	NA	13	CASSIGISYEQYF
TRBV7-9	TRBJ1-4	NA	15	CASSRPQGGDEKLFF
TRBV13	TRBJ2-7	NA	14	CASSLGAGTYEQYF
TRBV7-9	TRBJ2-1	NA	17	CASTLSGASGIYNEQFF
TRBV6-1	TRBJ2-7	NA	14	CASSATGGAYEQYF